The 18 T cell receptor beta chains given below trace back to one sample, sequenced in a study of long-term antiretroviral therapy in people with HIV. The authors ran the immunoSEQ assay, v3.0, at survey level. Method: immunoSEQ multiplex PCR; TCRdb's copy keeps in-frame clones and lacks some. The sample carries about 11,000 clones, around four fifths recorded once. The sequencing here drew on unsorted PBMCs, taken more than 7 years after starting antiretroviral therapy. These TCRs come from a man aged 45-65 years with HIV.

This rearrangement joins TRBV7-6 to TRBJ2-7; D is uncertain. V shed 1 base and J shed 2 bases, with 12 bases lying between them. Germline CDR1 reads SGHVS; CDR2 reads FNYEAQ. The CDR3 has 15 residues. The CDR3 region is CASSLGSGAAYEQYF. CDR3 nucleotide sequence: TGTGCCAGCAGCTTAGGATCTGGCGCGGCCTACGAGCAGTACTTC.

V usage is TRBV7-9 and J usage is TRBJ2-7, with D perhaps being TRBD1 or TRBD2 (5 bases each). The V and J ends lost 1 base and 4 bases respectively, with 17 bases between them. The CDR3 has 16 residues. Germline V gene lookup returns CDR1 SEHNR and CDR2 FQNEAQ (reference sequence). CDR3 in DNA: TGTGCCAGCAGCTTAGAGGGGAGCGTAAACCCGTACGAGCAGTACTTC. Translation: CASSLEGSVNPYEQYF. Full variable domain (outside the CDR3, taken from reference TRBV7-9 and TRBJ2-7): DTGVSQNPRHKITKRGQNVTFRCDPISEHNRLYWYRQTLGQGPEFLTYFQNEAQLEKSRLLSDRFSAERPKGSFSTLEIQRTEQGDSAMYLCASSLEGSVNPYEQYFGPGTRLTVT.

The chain links TRBV21-1 to TRBJ1-1; no DNA check was done on the table's D call, TRBD1. TRBV21-1 is shown as a pseudogene. The CDR3 is 13 amino acids. As DNA, the CDR3 is TGTGCCGGGGTTGACAGACCGAACACTGAAGCTTTCTTT. The encoded protein is CAGVDRPNTEAFF.

The chain uses TRBV28 and TRBJ2-1; D perhaps matches TRBD1 (6 bases). V was pared by 4 bases and J by 4 bases, with 14 bases between. Germline V gene sequence: CDR1 MDHEN, CDR2 SYDVKM. CDR3 length: 15 residues. CDR3 nucleotide sequence: TGTGCCAGCAGTTGGAGAGAGGGGGAATACAATGAGCAGTTCTTC. This translates into CASSWREGEYNEQFF.

V usage is TRBV7-8 and J usage is TRBJ2-2; 7 positions match TRBD2. From germline, CDR1 is SGHVS and CDR2 FQNEAQ. Unmatched junction bases numbered 3, after V lost 3 bases and J lost 5 bases. This CDR3 contains 14 residues. The DNA of the CDR3 is TGTGCCAGCAGCTTGGGGGGGTCGACCGGGGAGCTGTTTTTT. This encodes CASSLGGSTGELFF.

This clone occurred once. V is TRBV10-1 and J is TRBJ2-7; D unresolved. The CDR3 has 11 amino acids. V lost 6 bases and J lost 3, with 6 bases in between. The V gene's germline CDR1 is WNHNN and CDR2 SYGVQD (reference sequence). CDR3 region: CASSDGYEQYF. Here the CDR3 DNA reads TGCGCCAGCAGCGACGGCTACGAGCAGTACTTC.

The J gene is TRBJ2-5, the V gene TRBV7-9; D is uncertain. The CDR3 covers 15 residues. Germline CDR1 is SEHNR and CDR2 is FQNEAQ (reference sequence). Trimming pared 4 bases from V and 1 base from J, leaving 13 bases between. CDR3 sequence (DNA): TGTGCCAGCAGCTCCCCGGACGAACCCCAAGAGACCCAGTACTTC. It is translated as CASSSPDEPQETQYF.

This sequence joins TRBV29-1 and TRBJ1-2; 8 bases are a match to TRBD1. Germline V gene lookup returns CDR1 SQVTM and CDR2 ANQGSEA. With 6 bases clipped from V and 5 bases from J, the junction kept 14 bases outside the gene matches. CDR3 length: 15 amino acids. The CDR3 DNA reads TGCAGCGTCGCGGCCTGGACAGGGAGGGGGTATGGCTACACCTTC. Encoded protein: CSVAAWTGRGYGYTF.

The V gene is TRBV29-1, the J gene TRBJ2-4, with no clear D. This CDR3 comprises 19 residues. Germline CDR1 and CDR2: SQVTM and ANQGSEA. The chain's CDR3 is CTRPKRSLYGDGAKNIQYF. CDR3 coding DNA: TGCACCAGACCAAAGCGTTCCCTGTACGGAGATGGAGCCAAAAACATTCAGTACTTC. The whole variable domain, remainder taken from reference TRBV29-1 and TRBJ2-4, is SAVISQKPSRDICQRGTSLTIQCQVDSQVTMMFWYRQQPGQSLTLIATANQGSEATYESGFVIDKFPISRPNLTFSTLTVSNMSPEDSSIYLCTRPKRSLYGDGAKNIQYFGAGTRLSVL.

The sample holds a few counts of this clone. The chain links TRBV10-3 to TRBJ1-5, with D possibly matching TRBD1 (5 bases). V was pared by 0 bases and J by 2 bases, with 11 bases between. The V gene's germline CDR1 is ENHRY and CDR2 SYGVKD. This CDR3 contains 16 residues. The DNA for the CDR3 is TGTGCCATCAGTGAGTCGCAGGGTTTCGGCAATCAGCCCCAGCATTTT. Encoded protein: CAISESQGFGNQPQHF.

This sequence joins TRBV5-8 and TRBJ2-2; D is perhaps TRBD1 (6 bases). CDR3 size: 17 residues. The germline V gene has CDR1 SGHTS and CDR2 YDEGEE. Trimming stripped 1 base from V and 2 bases from J, with 15 bases between. CDR3 protein: CASSLRPRDTNTGELFF. CDR3 nucleotide sequence: TGTGCCAGCAGCTTGAGACCTCGGGACACAAACACCGGGGAGCTGTTTTTT.

This rearrangement joins TRBV5-4 to TRBJ1-6, with unresolved D. V was trimmed by 4 bases and J by 14 bases, leaving 13 bases between them. The germline gives CDR1 SGHNT, CDR2 YYREEE (reference sequence). The CDR3 runs to 12 residues. CDR3 residues: CASSLGPGTLHF. The DNA of the CDR3 is TGTGCCAGCAGCCTCGGGCCGGGCACCCTCCACTTT.

The chain recombines TRBV4-1 with TRBJ1-1, with a tentative D call TRBD1 (6 bases). The CDR3 runs to 16 residues. Trimming left V 0 bases short and J 0 bases short, with 11 bases between. Germline CDR1 and CDR2: MGHRA and YSYEKL. The CDR3 spells CASSQEAGQLNTEAFF. The CDR3 DNA reads TGCGCCAGCAGCCAAGAAGCCGGACAGCTGAACACTGAAGCTTTCTTT.

The CDR3 sequence: CASSVELQGPTYGYTF. The CDR3 coding sequence is TGTGCCAGCAGCGTAGAACTACAGGGCCCTACCTATGGCTACACCTTC. The chain uses TRBV9 and TRBJ1-2; D possibly corresponds to TRBD1 (6 bases). The germline gives CDR1 SGDLS, CDR2 YYNGEE. The CDR3 covers 16 residues. Trimming removed 0 bases from V and 4 bases from J, with 16 bases in between.

This clone turned up a few times. The chain links TRBV7-9 to TRBJ2-7; D uncertain. The length of the CDR3 is 16 residues. Germline V gives CDR1 SEHNR, CDR2 FQNEAQ (reference sequence). Trimming stripped 1 base from V and 2 bases from J, with 15 bases between. The CDR3 nucleotides read TGTGCCAGCAGCTTAGAGCACTCCAGGAACCCCTACGAGCAGTACTTC. Encoded protein: CASSLEHSRNPYEQYF.

The V call is TRBV10-3, the J call TRBJ2-3; 14 nucleotides agree with TRBD2. Unmatched junction bases numbered 10, after V lost 0 bases and J lost 5 bases. This CDR3 has 19 amino acids. Germline lookup yields CDR1 ENHRY and CDR2 SYGVKD. CDR3 residues: CAISESDSTSGGAVDTQYF. The CDR3 DNA sequence: TGTGCCATCAGTGAGTCAGACTCGACTAGCGGGGGGGCCGTAGATACGCAGTATTTT.

The rearrangement uses TRBV7-3 and TRBJ2-1; TRBD1 or TRBD2 may be the D gene (6 bases each). Trimming removed 4 bases from V and 8 bases from J, with 9 bases in between. Germline CDR1 is SGHTA and CDR2 is FQGTGA. This CDR3 has 12 amino acids. The CDR3 loop reads CASSSRGDEQFF. As DNA, the CDR3 is TGTGCCAGCAGCTCAAGGGGGGATGAGCAGTTCTTC.

The chain employs TRBV4-2 and TRBJ1-5; D not resolved. The germline V gene encodes CDR1 LGHNA and CDR2 YNFKEQ. The V and J ends lost 0 bases and 4 bases respectively, with 13 bases between them. This CDR3 comprises 16 residues. Here the CDR3 DNA reads TGTGCCAGCAGCCAAGATAGGCTCGCACCTAATCAGCCCCAGCATTTT. Translating gives CASSQDRLAPNQPQHF.